This TCR beta chain was obtained from a study of T cells in Graves' hyperthyroidism and ophthalmopathy. Looked up from germline, CDR1 is DFQATT and CDR2 is SNEGSKA (reference sequence). The CDR3 has 11 amino acids. Amplified regions were TCR beta CDR3 sequences from RNA transcripts. The HTBI set primed first-round TCR CDR3 RT-PCR. From the multiplex PCR reads, TCRdb called clonotypes with MiXCR, one entry per CDR3 protein. The profile shows around 760,000 distinct CDR3 sequences, 35% of them singletons. Sequenced sample: blood. This TCR derives from a woman in her 40s with Graves' hyperthyroidism. V usage is TRBV20-1 and J usage is TRBJ2-5, with TRBD1 matching over 10 bases. CDR3 nucleotides: TGCAGCGTTGGGGGGACAGGGGCCCAGTACTTC. Amino acid sequence: CSVGGTGAQYF.